This record covers a single TCR beta chain. Its antigen remains unknown. Some clones are missing from TCRdb's copy, which holds only in-frame ones; the method was immunoSEQ multiplex PCR. This sample has roughly 20,000 clones, with approximately 79% found just once. The data are from a study of graft-versus-host responses after intestinal transplantation. Study at large: Anti-thymocyte globulin served as induction for all recipients, who then took tacrolimus and steroids for approximately 3 years. Study conclusions and caveats: Among recipient marrow samples, GvH clones were found; some appeared first in ileum or blood. Declining HvG levels early post-transplant were linked to peak circulating GvH clone levels. In patients with graft-donor T cell macrochimerism, allograft graft-versus-host to host-versus-graft clonal ratios were high.

Lamina propria and intraepithelial lymphocytes were released by processing graft tissue. Germline lookup yields CDR1 LNHNV and CDR2 YYDKDF (reference sequence). The CDR3 covers 18 residues. Trimming took 1 base from V and 2 from J, leaving 21 bases between them. The sequences come from ileum tissue, collected about 3 weeks after intestinal transplant. The TCR originated in a human patient who received an intestinal transplant, so some T cells may come from the graft donor. The genes are TRBV15 and TRBJ2-7, with D maybe TRBD1 (6 bases). The CDR3 DNA sequence: TGTGCCACCAGCAGAGCTCGTGGCAGGGGCTCTCCCACCTACGAGCAGTACTTC. Translation: CATSRARGRGSPTYEQYF.